This TCR beta chain is drawn from a study of T cells after yellow fever vaccination. A single record per CDR3 protein comes from TCRdb applying MiXCR to the 5' RACE reads. The table shows about 320,000 distinct CDR3 sequences, with over 8.5% occurring only once. V was trimmed by 0 bases and J by 2 bases, leaving 11 bases between them. CDR1 and CDR2 (germline): SGHNT, YYREEE (reference sequence). The CDR3 covers 15 residues. The sequence was collected from a man between 18 and 29 years old who received the YFV17D yellow fever vaccine. J is TRBJ2-5 and V is TRBV5-4; D uncertain. The source material was CD4+ T cells sorted from PBMCs, sampled 45 days after the yellow fever booster vaccination. This CDR3 is CASSLERLVQETQYF. The CDR3 DNA reads TGTGCCAGCAGCTTGGAACGGCTAGTTCAAGAGACCCAGTACTTC.